This T cell receptor beta chain is from a study of cytomegalovirus exposure and HLA in healthy donors. V was shortened by 5 bases and J by 0 bases, with 17 bases between the two germline ends. The germline V gene encodes CDR1 SEHNR and CDR2 FQNEAQ (reference sequence). CDR3 length equals 17 residues. The study's findings and limits: Subsequent analysis of the approximately 110 validation repertoires found a tendency for first-cohort TCR clusters to co-occur.

Method: immunoSEQ multiplex PCR; TCRdb's copy keeps in-frame clones and lacks some. This table has 150,000 to 200,000 clones, 86% appearing once. To note about this clone: Its antigen remains unidentified.

Sequenced input: PBMCs. This TCR was sampled from a young woman in good health and CMV-seronegative. This chain uses TRBV7-9 with TRBJ1-3; D not resolved. DNA for the CDR3: TGTGCCAGCAGCCCTACCTCCCTCCTTAACTCTGGAAACACCATATATTTT. Translation: CASSPTSLLNSGNTIYF.